This T cell receptor (beta chain) came from a study of Tregs in tolerant kidney transplant recipients. On this clone: No antigen is known for it.

Points from the study as a whole: Tolerant patients' donor-specific Tregs expanded beyond overall Tregs, suggesting antigen-driven growth. Biological reproducibility was not directly addressed in this study. For some patients, primers changed over time, blocking nucleotide-level comparison.

Recipients received nonmyeloablative bone marrow transplants from related graft donors, with transient mixed chimerism. CD4+CD25+CD127- Tregs, CD4+CD25- non-Tregs, CD4 and CD8 cells were sorted. The CDR3 covers 15 residues. Looked up from germline, CDR1 is SGHRS and CDR2 is YFSETQ. V was trimmed by 0 bases and J by 0 bases, leaving 10 bases between them. Here immunoSEQ multiplex PCR was the method, and the copy in TCRdb shows in-frame clones only, minus some. The sample consists of 84,000 or so clones, over 85% of them appearing once. The receptor comes from a human patient who received a combined kidney and bone marrow transplant. The graft donor may have given rise to some T cells. V and J are TRBV5-1 and TRBJ2-7; D gene ambiguous. The input for sequencing was CD4+ T cells from blood (PBMCs), taken 12 months after the transplant. CDR3 loop: CASSLGLESSYEQYF. The CDR3 DNA reads as TGCGCCAGCAGCTTGGGCTTGGAGAGCTCCTACGAGCAGTACTTC.